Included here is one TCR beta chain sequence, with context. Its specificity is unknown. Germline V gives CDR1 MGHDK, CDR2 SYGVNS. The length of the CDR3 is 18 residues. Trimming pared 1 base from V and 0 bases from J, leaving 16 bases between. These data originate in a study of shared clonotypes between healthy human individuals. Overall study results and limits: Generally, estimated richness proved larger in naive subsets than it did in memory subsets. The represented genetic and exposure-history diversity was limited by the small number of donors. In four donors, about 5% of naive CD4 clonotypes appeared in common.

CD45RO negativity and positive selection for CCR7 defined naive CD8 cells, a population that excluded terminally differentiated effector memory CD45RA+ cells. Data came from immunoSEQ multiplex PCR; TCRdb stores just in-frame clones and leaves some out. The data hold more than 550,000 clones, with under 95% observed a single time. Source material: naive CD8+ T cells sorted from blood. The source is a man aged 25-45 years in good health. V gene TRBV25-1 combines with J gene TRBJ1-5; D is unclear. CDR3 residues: CASSEFCPEPPSNQPQHF. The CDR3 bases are TGTGCCAGCAGTGAATTCTGTCCAGAGCCGCCTAGCAATCAGCCCCAGCATTTT.